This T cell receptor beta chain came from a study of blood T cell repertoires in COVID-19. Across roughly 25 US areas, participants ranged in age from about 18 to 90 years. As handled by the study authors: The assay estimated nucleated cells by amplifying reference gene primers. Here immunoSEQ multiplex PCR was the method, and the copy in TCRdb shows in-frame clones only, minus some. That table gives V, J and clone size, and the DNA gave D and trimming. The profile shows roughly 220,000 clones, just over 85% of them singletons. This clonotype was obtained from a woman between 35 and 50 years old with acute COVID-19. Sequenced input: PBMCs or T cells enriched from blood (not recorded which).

CDR3 bases: TGTGCCAGCAGCAGAGACCCGGGAGCAGCTAACTATGGCTACACCTTC. It is translated as CASSRDPGAANYGYTF. The chain links TRBV5-4 to TRBJ1-2; no clear D. CDR1 is SGHNT and CDR2 is YYREEE in the germline V gene (reference sequence). V was shortened by 4 bases and J by 0 bases, with 16 bases between the two germline ends. This CDR3 comprises 16 residues. Drawing the rest from reference TRBV5-4 and TRBJ1-2, the complete variable domain is ETGVTQSPTHLIKTRGQQVTLRCSSQSGHNTVSWYQQALGQGPQFIFQYYREEENGRGNFPPRFSGLQFPNYSSELNVNALELDDSALYLCASSRDPGAANYGYTFGSGTRLTVV.